Shown below are 15 T cell receptor beta chains from a single sample sequenced in a study of CD8+CD57+ T cells in acquired aplastic anemia. The template used for profiling TCR beta VDJ and CDR3 was genomic DNA. MiXCR, run by TCRdb on the reads, gives a single entry per CDR3 protein. The profile shows about 210,000 distinct CDR3 sequences, 61% of them singletons. The source material was sorted CD4+, CD8+, or CD8+CD57+ T cells (not recorded which) from PBMCs. The receptors stem from a human donor in good health.

A few counts support this clonotype. Being one base from a much bigger clone, this may be a read error. The chain couples TRBV7-8 to TRBJ1-2, with TRBD1 matching over 7 bases. This CDR3 is built from 14 residues. Germline V gene lookup returns CDR1 SGHVS and CDR2 FQNEAQ. J gave up 9 bases and V 10 bases, and 17 bases lay outside the gene matches. CDR3 in DNA: TGTGCCACCGGCAGACAGGGATCATTTCTCCGCTACACCTTC. This sequence encodes CATGRQGSFLRYTF.

The V gene is TRBV7-9, the J gene TRBJ2-7, with D maybe TRBD2 (5 bases). V was pared by 7 bases and J by 1 base, with 14 bases between. The CDR3 loop spans 14 amino acids. Germline CDR1 and CDR2: SEHNR and FQNEAQ (reference sequence). DNA for the CDR3: TGTGCCAGCACCCACACGGGAAATTCCTACGAGCAGTACTTC. Translation: CASTHTGNSYEQYF.

This clonotype was detected a few times. This chain joins TRBV6-2 or TRBV6-3 and TRBJ2-1; D ambiguous. V lost 5 bases to trimming and J lost 0 bases, with 11 bases between them. The CDR3 totals 15 residues. Germline CDR1 MNHEY, CDR2 SVGEGT. CDR3 in DNA: TGTGCCAGCAGTCGAACTGAGAGCTCCTACAATGAGCAGTTCTTC. This translates into CASSRTESSYNEQFF.

This clonotype was observed a few times. This sequence joins TRBV7-8 and TRBJ2-3; D is uncertain. CDR3 length equals 14 residues. Germline V CDR1 and CDR2: SGHVS, FQNEAQ. The V end was cut by 2 bases, the J end by 0 bases, with 6 bases between. The CDR3 DNA sequence: TGTGCCAGCAGCTTAACAACTAGCACAGATACGCAGTATTTT. Protein: CASSLTTSTDTQYF.

The chain combines TRBV7-9 with TRBJ2-7, with D possibly TRBD1 on 6 matching bases. Germline lookup yields CDR1 SEHNR and CDR2 FQNEAQ (reference sequence). This CDR3 comprises 13 residues. The ends were cut back, 1 base at V and 4 bases at J, with 8 bases in the middle. CDR3 bases: TGTGCCAGCAGCTTAGACGGACAGTACGAGCAGTACTTC. Encoded protein: CASSLDGQYEQYF.

The chain uses TRBV12-3 or TRBV12-4 and TRBJ2-7; D not certain. This CDR3 contains 14 residues. Trimming took 2 bases from V and 2 from J, leaving 10 bases between them. CDR3 region: CASSLIVPTYEQYF. In DNA, the CDR3 is TGTGCCAGCAGTTTAATCGTTCCTACCTACGAGCAGTACTTC.

This clonotype was found a few times. The V and J genes are TRBV9 and TRBJ2-1; TRBD2 agrees at 9 bases. There are 16 residues in the CDR3. V dropped 6 bases and J dropped 7; count of bases not matched to a gene: 14. In germline, CDR1 is SGDLS, CDR2 YYNGEE. The DNA for the CDR3 is TGTGCCAGCACTCAGGGTCCGGCGGGGGGGCAGAATGAGCAGTTCTTC. It is translated as CASTQGPAGGQNEQFF.

This chain joins TRBV6-5 and TRBJ2-1, with 8 bases lining up with TRBD2. The CDR3 contains 15 residues. V was pared by 7 bases and J by 4 bases, with 9 bases of the junction left unmatched. Germline lookup yields CDR1 MNHEY and CDR2 SVGAGI. CDR3 protein: CASINESGGYNEQFF. CDR3 bases: TGTGCCAGCATCAACGAATCGGGGGGGTACAATGAGCAGTTCTTC.

The chain combines TRBV7-6 with TRBJ1-5, with 7 bases identical to TRBD1. This CDR3 comprises 16 residues. V dropped 1 base and J dropped 5; count of bases not matched to a gene: 8. Germline V gene lookup returns CDR1 SGHVS and CDR2 FNYEAQ. The DNA for the CDR3 is TGTGCCAGCAGCTTAGGATCCGGGACAGAGTATCAGCCCCAGCATTTT. Translation gives CASSLGSGTEYQPQHF.

At least ten counts were recorded for this clonotype. The rearrangement uses TRBV29-1 and TRBJ2-1; TRBD2 is a possible D gene (6 bases). The V gene's germline CDR1 is SQVTM and CDR2 ANQGSEA. This CDR3 has 11 amino acids. Trimming took off 5 bases at V and 6 bases at J, with 8 bases between the two ends. Here the CDR3 reads CSVTGGNEQFF. The CDR3 nucleotides read TGCAGCGTTACCGGGGGCAATGAGCAGTTCTTC.

V and J are TRBV7-2 and TRBJ1-5, with D hard to call. Trimming cost V 2 bases and J 4 bases, with 12 bases left between them. Per germline, CDR1 SGHTA and CDR2 FQGNSA. This CDR3 has 15 residues. The CDR3: CASSLWGSPNQPQHF. The DNA of the CDR3 is TGTGCCAGCAGCTTATGGGGTTCCCCAAATCAGCCCCAGCATTTT.

Judged by abundance, this clonotype is medium-sized (0.01 to 0.1%). This rearrangement joins TRBV5-1 to TRBJ2-7, with D maybe TRBD2 (7 bases). The CDR3 totals 15 residues. Trimming left V 0 bases short and J 3 bases short, with 13 bases between. Germline V gives CDR1 SGHRS, CDR2 YFSETQ. The CDR3 protein is CASSLAGGAFYEQYF. The CDR3 nucleotides are TGCGCCAGCAGCTTGGCGGGGGGCGCGTTCTACGAGCAGTACTTC.

V and J are TRBV19 and TRBJ2-2; D gene ambiguous. Germline V CDR1 and CDR2: LNHDA, SQIVND (reference sequence). Deletions cut 6 bases from V and 1 base from J, with 15 bases between. The CDR3 has 16 amino acids. CDR3 bases: TGTGCCAGTAGCCCGCTAAGGACGATGAACACCGGGGAGCTGTTTTTT. It translates to CASSPLRTMNTGELFF.

This clonotype was counted at least ten times. V usage is TRBV18 and J usage is TRBJ2-5, with D possibly TRBD2 on 5 matching bases. Deletions cut 5 bases from V and 3 bases from J, with 13 bases between. From germline, CDR1 is KGHSH and CDR2 LQKENI. The length of the CDR3 is 14 residues. CDR3 sequence (DNA): TGTGCCAGCTCAGCCTTGGACGGGGAAGAGACCCAGTACTTC. This gives the protein CASSALDGEETQYF.

The sample holds many counts of this clonotype. The chain recombines TRBV6-1 with TRBJ2-7; 9 bases fit TRBD1. The CDR3 consists of 15 residues. V gave up 2 bases and J gave up 0 bases; unmatched junction bases: 2. Germline CDR1 reads MNHNS; CDR2 reads SASEGT. CDR3 DNA: TGTGCCAGCAGTGAATGGGACAGGGCCTCCTACGAGCAGTACTTC. Its translation: CASSEWDRASYEQYF.